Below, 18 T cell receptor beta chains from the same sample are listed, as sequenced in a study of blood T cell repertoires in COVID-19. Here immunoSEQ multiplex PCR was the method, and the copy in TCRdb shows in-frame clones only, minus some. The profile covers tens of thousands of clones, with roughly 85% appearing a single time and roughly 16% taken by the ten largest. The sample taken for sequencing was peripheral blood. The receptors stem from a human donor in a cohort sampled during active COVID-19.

The CDR3 here is CASSQGTGNQPQHF. The CDR3 region has the DNA TGTGCCAGCAGCCAAGGGACAGGTAATCAGCCCCAGCATTTT. The chain employs TRBV11-2 and TRBJ1-5; 8 nucleotides align to TRBD1. The CDR3 extends over 14 amino acids. V shed 5 bases, J shed 4 bases, and the junction held 4 bases outside the gene matches. Per the germline V gene, CDR1 is SGHAT and CDR2 is FQNNGV.

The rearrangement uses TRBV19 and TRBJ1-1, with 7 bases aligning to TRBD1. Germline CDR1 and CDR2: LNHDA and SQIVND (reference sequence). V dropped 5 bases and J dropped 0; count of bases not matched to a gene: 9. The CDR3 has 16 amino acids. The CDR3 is CASSASGTAMNTEAFF. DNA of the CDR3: TGTGCCAGTAGTGCATCCGGGACAGCGATGAACACTGAAGCTTTCTTT.

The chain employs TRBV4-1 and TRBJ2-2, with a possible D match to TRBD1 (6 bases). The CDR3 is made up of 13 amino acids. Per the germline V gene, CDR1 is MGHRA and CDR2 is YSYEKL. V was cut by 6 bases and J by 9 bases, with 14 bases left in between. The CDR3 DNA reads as TGCGCCAGCAGAGGGCAGGGGTTCAGGGAGCTGTTTTTT. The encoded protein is CASRGQGFRELFF.

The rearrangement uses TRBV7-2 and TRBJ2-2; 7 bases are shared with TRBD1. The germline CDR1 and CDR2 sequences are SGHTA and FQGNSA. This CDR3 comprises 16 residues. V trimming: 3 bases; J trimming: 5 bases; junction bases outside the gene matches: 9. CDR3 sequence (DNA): TGTGCCAGCAGCTTGGTCATACGGGGACAGACCGGGGAGCTGTTTTTT. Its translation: CASSLVIRGQTGELFF.

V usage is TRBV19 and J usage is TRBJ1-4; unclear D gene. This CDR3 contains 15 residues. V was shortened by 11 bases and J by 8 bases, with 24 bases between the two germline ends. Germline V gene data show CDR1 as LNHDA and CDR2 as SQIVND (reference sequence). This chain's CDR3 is CACRAEGTRREKLFF. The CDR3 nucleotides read TGTGCCTGCCGGGCCGAGGGAACTAGACGGGAAAAACTGTTTTTT.

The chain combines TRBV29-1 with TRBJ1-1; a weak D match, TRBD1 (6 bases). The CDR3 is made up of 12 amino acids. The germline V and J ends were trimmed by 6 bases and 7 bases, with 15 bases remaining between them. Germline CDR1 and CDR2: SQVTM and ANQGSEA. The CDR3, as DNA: TGCAGCGTCCTACGGGACACCGATGAAGCTTTCTTT. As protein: CSVLRDTDEAFF.

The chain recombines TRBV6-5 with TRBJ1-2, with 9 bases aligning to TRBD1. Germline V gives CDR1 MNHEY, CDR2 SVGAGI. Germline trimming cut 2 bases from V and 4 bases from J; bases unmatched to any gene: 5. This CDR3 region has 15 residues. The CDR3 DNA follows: TGTGCCAGCAGTTACACTACAGGGGGCTCCTATGGCTACACCTTC. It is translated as CASSYTTGGSYGYTF.

The CDR3 here is CASSRGSFYGYTF. Written as DNA, the CDR3 is TGTGCCAGCAGCAGAGGCAGCTTCTATGGCTACACCTTC. V usage is TRBV14 and J usage is TRBJ1-2; D unclear. V was shortened by 5 bases and J by 4 bases, with 11 bases between the two germline ends. The CDR3 spans 13 residues. Germline CDR1 is SGHDN and CDR2 is FVKESK.

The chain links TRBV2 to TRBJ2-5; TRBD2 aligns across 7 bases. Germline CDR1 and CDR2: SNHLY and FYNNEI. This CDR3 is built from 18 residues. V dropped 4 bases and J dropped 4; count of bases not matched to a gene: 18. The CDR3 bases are TGTGCCAGCAGTGGAAATCCTCTTTCGGCGGGAGAAAGAGAGACCCAGTACTTC. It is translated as CASSGNPLSAGERETQYF.

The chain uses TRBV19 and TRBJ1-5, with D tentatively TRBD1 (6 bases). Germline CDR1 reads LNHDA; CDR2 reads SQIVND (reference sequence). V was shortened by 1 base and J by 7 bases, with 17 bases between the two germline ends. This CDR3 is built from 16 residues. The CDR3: CASSIGPRGGIQPQHF. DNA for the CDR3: TGTGCCAGTAGTATAGGTCCCAGGGGTGGGATACAGCCCCAGCATTTT.

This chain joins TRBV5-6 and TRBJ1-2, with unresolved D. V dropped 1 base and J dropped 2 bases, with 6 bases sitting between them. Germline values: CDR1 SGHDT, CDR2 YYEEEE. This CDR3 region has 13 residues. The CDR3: CASSLRENYGYTF. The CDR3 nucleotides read TGTGCCAGCAGCTTGCGGGAAAACTATGGCTACACCTTC. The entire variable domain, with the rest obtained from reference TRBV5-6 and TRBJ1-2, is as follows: DAGVTQSPTHLIKTRGQQVTLRCSPKSGHDTVSWYQQALGQGPQFIFQYYEEEERQRGNFPDRFSGHQFPNYSSELNVNALLLGDSALYLCASSLRENYGYTFGSGTRLTVV.

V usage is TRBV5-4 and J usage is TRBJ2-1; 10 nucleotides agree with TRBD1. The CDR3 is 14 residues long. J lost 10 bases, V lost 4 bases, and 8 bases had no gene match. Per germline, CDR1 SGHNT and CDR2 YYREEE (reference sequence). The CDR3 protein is CASSTRQGAQEQFF. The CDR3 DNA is TGTGCCAGCAGCACCCGACAGGGGGCACAAGAGCAGTTCTTC.

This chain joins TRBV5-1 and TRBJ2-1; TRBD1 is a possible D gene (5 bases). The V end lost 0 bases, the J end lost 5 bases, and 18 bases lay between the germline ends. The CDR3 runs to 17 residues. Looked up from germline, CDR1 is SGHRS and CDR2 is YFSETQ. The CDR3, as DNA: TGCGCCAGCAGCTTGGGAAGCCTACCAGGGCCTCACAATGAGCAGTTCTTC. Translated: CASSLGSLPGPHNEQFF.

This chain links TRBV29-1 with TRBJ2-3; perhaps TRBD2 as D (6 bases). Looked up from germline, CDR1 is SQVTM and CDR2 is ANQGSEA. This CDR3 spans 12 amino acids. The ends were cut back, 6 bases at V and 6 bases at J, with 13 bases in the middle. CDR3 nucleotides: TGCAGCGTCGCCGGGAGTTTCGATACGCAGTATTTT. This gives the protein CSVAGSFDTQYF.

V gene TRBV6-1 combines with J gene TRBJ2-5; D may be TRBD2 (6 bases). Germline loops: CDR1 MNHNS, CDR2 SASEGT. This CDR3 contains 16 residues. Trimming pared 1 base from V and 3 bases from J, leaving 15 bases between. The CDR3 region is CASSEEVGGFKETQYF. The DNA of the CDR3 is TGTGCCAGCAGTGAAGAGGTCGGGGGTTTTAAAGAGACCCAGTACTTC.

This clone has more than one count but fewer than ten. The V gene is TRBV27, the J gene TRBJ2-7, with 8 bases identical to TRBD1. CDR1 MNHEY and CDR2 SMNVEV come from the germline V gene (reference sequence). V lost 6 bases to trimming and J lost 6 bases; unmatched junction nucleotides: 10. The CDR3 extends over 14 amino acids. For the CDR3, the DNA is TGTGCCAGCAGGCCTACAGGGGGTCGAGGCGAGCAGTACTTC. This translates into CASRPTGGRGEQYF.

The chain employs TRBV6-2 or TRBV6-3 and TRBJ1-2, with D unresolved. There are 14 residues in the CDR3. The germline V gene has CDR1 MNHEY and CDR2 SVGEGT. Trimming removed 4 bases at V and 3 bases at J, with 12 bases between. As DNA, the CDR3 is TGTGCCAGCAGTTTACAGAATACCGACTATGGCTACACCTTC. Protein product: CASSLQNTDYGYTF.

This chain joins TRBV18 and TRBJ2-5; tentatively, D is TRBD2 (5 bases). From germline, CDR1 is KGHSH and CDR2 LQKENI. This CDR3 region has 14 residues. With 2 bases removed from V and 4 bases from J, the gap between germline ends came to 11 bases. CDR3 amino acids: CASSPIQAGETQYF. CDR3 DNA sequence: TGTGCCAGCTCACCAATCCAGGCGGGAGAGACCCAGTACTTC.